One sample yielded the 30 T cell receptor beta chains listed below, sequenced in a study of blood T cell repertoires in COVID-19. Only in-frame clones appear in the TCRdb table, and some are missing; sequencing was by immunoSEQ multiplex PCR. The sample holds approximately 50,000 clones; approximately 85% are singletons and the top ten take under 6.5%. The source material was peripheral blood. Source of these receptors: a man between 60 and 75 years old with acute or convalescent COVID-19.

This chain joins TRBV13 and TRBJ2-7, with TRBD2 as a possible D gene (5 bases). Germline V CDR1 and CDR2: PRHDT, FYEKMQ (reference sequence). V was shortened by 5 bases and J by 0 bases, with 17 bases between the two germline ends. This CDR3 has 16 residues. Here the CDR3 DNA reads TGTGCCAGCAGCACCCTCAGGCGGGCGAGCTCCTACGAGCAGTACTTC. Translation: CASSTLRRASSYEQYF.

The chain combines TRBV24-1 with TRBJ1-5; 9 bases line up with TRBD1. CDR1 is KGHDR, CDR2 SFDVKD, per germline. This CDR3 comprises 19 residues. V trimming: 4 bases; J trimming: 3 bases; junction bases outside the gene matches: 15. The CDR3 DNA is TGTGCCACCAGTGAGTCCCCGGGACAGGGTTTTACAAACAATCAGCCCCAGCATTTT. This encodes CATSESPGQGFTNNQPQHF.

The rearrangement links TRBV6-1 to TRBJ1-1; a weak D match, TRBD1 (5 bases). The V gene's germline CDR1 is MNHNS and CDR2 SASEGT. This CDR3 has 13 amino acids. Trimming left V 2 bases short and J 8 bases short, with 12 bases between. The CDR3 bases are TGTGCCAGCAGTGAAAAGAAGGCAGGGGAAGCTTTCTTT. Its translation is CASSEKKAGEAFF.

The chain links TRBV24-1 to TRBJ2-5; 14 bases are shared with TRBD2. With 0 bases clipped from V and 5 bases from J, the junction kept 10 bases outside the gene matches. Per germline, CDR1 KGHDR and CDR2 SFDVKD. The CDR3 spans 19 residues. This CDR3 reads CATSDLGAGLAGGGETQYF. Here the CDR3 DNA reads TGTGCCACCAGTGATTTGGGGGCAGGACTAGCGGGAGGAGGGGAGACCCAGTACTTC.

The gene calls are TRBV28 and TRBJ1-6, with 9 bases that match TRBD1. Germline CDR1 and CDR2: MDHEN and SYDVKM. V shed 5 bases and J 6 bases; nucleotides not matched to a gene: 8. The CDR3 loop spans 16 amino acids. The CDR3 DNA sequence: TGTGCCAGCAGTCCGGACAGGGGATTCTTTAATTCACCCCTCCACTTT. This translates into CASSPDRGFFNSPLHF.

The gene calls are TRBV28 and TRBJ1-4, with D possibly matching TRBD1 (6 bases). The CDR3 covers 15 residues. V was trimmed by 1 base and J by 8 bases, leaving 14 bases between them. From germline, CDR1 is MDHEN and CDR2 SYDVKM. CDR3 nucleotide sequence: TGTGCCAGCAGTTTATCAGGGGCCCCGGGGGAAAAACTGTTTTTT. Residues: CASSLSGAPGEKLFF.

The chain links TRBV21-1 to TRBJ2-1; the tabulated D call, TRBD2, remains unverified against the DNA. TRBV21-1 is tagged as a pseudogene. This CDR3 spans 19 amino acids. The CDR3 DNA follows: TGTGCCAGCAGCACAGACAGGATTACTAGCGGGAGTTCCACAGCTGTGCAGTTCTTC. Protein product: CASSTDRITSGSSTAVQFF.

This chain joins TRBV7-2 and TRBJ2-5, with a weak D call TRBD2 (7 bases). V lost 1 base and J lost 4, with 19 bases in between. CDR3 length: 17 residues. Germline V CDR1 and CDR2: SGHTA, FQGNSA. Here the CDR3 DNA reads TGTGCCAGCAGCTTAGGGGCTCGGGGGGCGTGGACAGAGACCCAGTACTTC. Its translation: CASSLGARGAWTETQYF.

V is TRBV10-3 and J is TRBJ2-1; 10 nucleotides match TRBD1. J was trimmed by 8 bases and V by 6 bases; bases with no gene match: 4. CDR1 and CDR2 (germline): ENHRY, SYGVKD. This CDR3 region has 13 residues. The CDR3 bases are TGTGCCATCAGCATCGGGACAGGGGATGAGCAGTTCTTC. This encodes CAISIGTGDEQFF.

The chain has TRBV5-4 and TRBJ2-1; 9 bases agree with TRBD2. The CDR3 loop spans 15 amino acids. After removal of 0 bases from V and 6 bases from J, the junction contained 4 bases not matched to a gene. CDR1 is SGHNT, CDR2 YYREEE, per germline (reference sequence). The CDR3 sequence: CASSLGSGSLNEQFF. The CDR3 DNA follows: TGTGCCAGCAGCTTGGGTAGCGGGAGTCTCAATGAGCAGTTCTTC.

The chain carries TRBV15 and TRBJ1-5; the D gene is possibly TRBD1 (5 bases). Germline CDR1 reads LNHNV; CDR2 reads YYDKDF (reference sequence). With 5 bases removed from V and 9 bases from J, the gap between germline ends came to 26 bases. The CDR3 has 17 amino acids. The CDR3 bases are TGTGCCACCAGCGACCCGGTTTGGGGGGGTGGGACTTTGCCCCAGCATTTT. Translating gives CATSDPVWGGGTLPQHF.

The chain joins TRBV4-1 to TRBJ1-2, with D perhaps TRBD1 (6 bases). The germline CDR1 and CDR2 sequences are MGHRA and YSYEKL. This CDR3 spans 15 amino acids. V lost 0 bases to trimming and J lost 7 bases, with 15 bases between them. In DNA form, the CDR3 reads TGCGCCAGCAGCCAAGATGGCAGGGGAATACGTGGCTACACCTTC. Residues: CASSQDGRGIRGYTF.

As concerns this clone: One junction end disagrees with the germline gene, perhaps due to a read error. The same CDR3 arises from other DNA sequences in this sample as well. The rearrangement joins TRBV19 to TRBJ1-1, with 7 bases aligning to TRBD1. Germline V lookup: CDR1 LNHDA, CDR2 SQIVND (reference sequence). The CDR3 runs 14 residues. The CDR3 region is CASSTRQGGTEAFF. The CDR3 DNA reads TGCGCCAGTAGTACGCGACAGGGTGGAACTGAAGCTTTCTTT.

This sequence joins TRBV6-1 and TRBJ2-3, with TRBD2 matching 11 bases. Losses at the gene ends were 2 bases for V and 5 bases for J; bases not matched to a gene: 6. The germline V gene has CDR1 MNHNS and CDR2 SASEGT. The CDR3 is made up of 16 amino acids. DNA for the CDR3: TGTGCCAGCAGTGAATCCCTAGCGGGAGGTCAAGATACGCAGTATTTT. Residues: CASSESLAGGQDTQYF.

This clone came up a few times. The chain links TRBV19 to TRBJ1-1; 7 nucleotides match TRBD1. The CDR3 spans 14 residues. The ends lost 6 bases at V and 1 base at J; junction bases unmatched: 5. CDR1 is LNHDA and CDR2 is SQIVND in the germline V gene (reference sequence). The CDR3, as DNA: TGTGCCAGTAGGAAGGGACAGTGGAACACTGAAGCTTTCTTT. Its translation: CASRKGQWNTEAFF. Together with reference TRBV19 and TRBJ1-1, the CDR3 gives the full variable domain: DGGITQSPKYLFRKEGQNVTLSCEQNLNHDAMYWYRQDPGQGLRLIYYSQIVNDFQKGDIAEGYSVSREKKESFPLTVTSAQKNPTAFYLCASRKGQWNTEAFFGQGTRLTVV.

The V gene is TRBV4-2, the J gene TRBJ1-2; the match to TRBD1 covers 7 bases. CDR1 and CDR2 (germline): LGHNA, YNFKEQ. This CDR3 region has 16 residues. The junction had 6 bases not matched to a gene; V was cut back by 1 base and J by 1 base. In DNA, the CDR3 is TGTGCCAGCAGCCAAGTACAGGGGCTGGGTAACTATGGCTACACCTTC. This translates into CASSQVQGLGNYGYTF.

The chain joins TRBV28 to TRBJ2-3; 9 bases are a match to TRBD1. V dropped 5 bases and J dropped 0; count of bases not matched to a gene: 6. This CDR3 has 16 residues. The V gene's germline CDR1 is MDHEN and CDR2 SYDVKM. The CDR3 loop is CASSPTGTGSTDTQYF. CDR3 nucleotide sequence: TGTGCCAGCAGTCCAACCGGGACAGGGAGCACAGATACGCAGTATTTT.

The chain carries TRBV9 and TRBJ1-2; possibly TRBD1 for D (5 bases). CDR1 is SGDLS, CDR2 YYNGEE, per germline. This CDR3 is 13 amino acids long. The V end lost 1 base, the J end lost 2 bases, and 6 bases lay between the germline ends. CDR3 nucleotide sequence: TGTGCCAGCAGCGTACCAGGGAACTATGGCTACACCTTC. It yields the protein CASSVPGNYGYTF.

The chain has TRBV28 and TRBJ1-6; 12 bases fit TRBD1. The J segment lost 5 bases and the V segment lost 7 bases, leaving 6 bases of the junction unmatched. Germline values: CDR1 MDHEN, CDR2 SYDVKM. This CDR3 comprises 16 residues. The CDR3 DNA reads TGTGCCAGCACCTCGGGACAGGGGGCGAATAATTCACCCCTCCACTTT. Its protein is CASTSGQGANNSPLHF.

CDR3 residues: CASSQEPGQSTEAFF. The CDR3, as DNA: TGCGCCAGCAGCCAAGAACCGGGACAGAGCACTGAAGCTTTCTTT. The chain employs TRBV4-1 and TRBJ1-1; TRBD1 matches 7 bases. Unmatched junction bases numbered 5, after V lost 0 bases and J lost 4 bases. Per the germline V gene, CDR1 is MGHRA and CDR2 is YSYEKL. The CDR3 runs 15 residues.

The chain employs TRBV28 and TRBJ1-1; 10 bases agree with TRBD1. CDR3 size: 15 residues. The V segment lost 3 bases and the J segment 5 bases; nucleotides outside the gene matches: 6. CDR1 is MDHEN, CDR2 SYDVKM, per germline. The CDR3 region is CASSFGTGVGTEAFF. The CDR3 coding sequence is TGTGCCAGCAGTTTTGGGACAGGGGTCGGGACTGAAGCTTTCTTT.

J is TRBJ2-1 and V is TRBV30; 8 bases agree with TRBD1. Unmatched junction bases numbered 27, after V lost 3 bases and J lost 14 bases. The CDR3 loop spans 18 amino acids. Looked up from germline, CDR1 is GTSNPN and CDR2 is SVGIG (reference sequence). The CDR3 DNA follows: TGTGCCTGGAGCGTCAACCCCAGAAGAGGGACAGGAAACTACGGAAAGTTCTTC. It is translated as CAWSVNPRRGTGNYGKFF.

V is TRBV7-2 and J is TRBJ1-1, with a tentative D call TRBD1 (5 bases). Germline lookup yields CDR1 SGHTA and CDR2 FQGNSA. The CDR3 totals 13 residues. The V end was cut by 1 base, the J end by 6 bases, with 9 bases between. The CDR3 loop reads CASSLVGGAEAFF. For the CDR3, the DNA is TGTGCCAGCAGCTTAGTGGGGGGGGCTGAAGCTTTCTTT.

The rearrangement links TRBV5-4 to TRBJ2-7, with D possibly matching TRBD2 (5 bases). Germline CDR1 SGHNT, CDR2 YYREEE (reference sequence). The V end lost 2 bases, the J end lost 3 bases, and 12 bases lay between the germline ends. CDR3 length: 14 residues. The CDR3 region is CASSLAAVNYEQYF. For the CDR3, the DNA is TGTGCCAGCAGCTTAGCGGCGGTGAACTACGAGCAGTACTTC.

On this clone itself: With a much larger clone just one base away, this may be a read error. The sample has other DNA sequences that encode this CDR3 too. This rearrangement joins TRBV6-5 to TRBJ1-1; TRBD1 is a possible D gene (5 bases). The V end was cut by 0 bases, the J end by 1 base, with 9 bases between. This CDR3 contains 15 residues. Germline V lookup: CDR1 MNHEY, CDR2 SVGAGI. The CDR3 DNA follows: TGTGCCAGCAGTTACTCAGCCAGGGCGAACACTGAAGCTTTCTTT. It encodes CASSYSARANTEAFF.

The chain couples TRBV2 to TRBJ2-3, with a tentative D call TRBD1 (5 bases). The CDR3 runs 12 residues. V shed 8 bases and J shed 4 bases, with 10 bases lying between them. The germline V gene encodes CDR1 SNHLY and CDR2 FYNNEI. The CDR3 spells CASPPGPDTQYF. The DNA of the CDR3 is TGTGCCAGCCCCCCAGGGCCAGATACGCAGTATTTT.

The V gene is TRBV6-1, the J gene TRBJ2-3, with 7 nucleotides matching TRBD1. The CDR3 sequence is 16 residues long. V trimming: 2 bases; J trimming: 4 bases; junction bases outside the gene matches: 9. Germline values: CDR1 MNHNS, CDR2 SASEGT. The CDR3 loop is CASSEHRQGEADTQYF. CDR3 DNA sequence: TGTGCCAGCAGTGAACACCGACAGGGTGAGGCAGATACGCAGTATTTT.

This chain uses TRBV28 with TRBJ1-5, with 7 bases identical to TRBD1. Germline CDR1 reads MDHEN; CDR2 reads SYDVKM. Trimming took 6 bases from V and 4 from J; bases not matched to a gene: 6. This CDR3 region has 14 residues. This chain's CDR3 is CASRGDSLNQPQHF. CDR3 DNA sequence: TGTGCCAGCAGGGGGGACAGTCTTAATCAGCCCCAGCATTTT.

The chain couples TRBV18 to TRBJ2-2; D is perhaps TRBD1 (5 bases). Trimming stripped 6 bases from V and 1 base from J, with 9 bases between. This CDR3 spans 14 amino acids. From germline, CDR1 is KGHSH and CDR2 LQKENI. CDR3 nucleotide sequence: TGTGCCAGCTCGGTTGGACAGAACACCGGGGAGCTGTTTTTT. Translated: CASSVGQNTGELFF.

The chain has TRBV27 and TRBJ2-3; D unresolved. V dropped 3 bases and J dropped 0 bases, with 7 bases sitting between them. The CDR3 extends over 14 amino acids. Looked up from germline, CDR1 is MNHEY and CDR2 is SMNVEV (reference sequence). The CDR3: CASSFLSSTDTQYF. For the CDR3, the DNA is TGTGCCAGCAGTTTTCTGTCTAGCACAGATACGCAGTATTTT.